Below are 9 T cell receptor beta chains sequenced from a single sample in a study of T cells after yellow fever vaccination. TCRdb recomputed calls from the 5' RACE reads with MiXCR, one row per CDR3 protein. The sample contains 200,000 to 300,000 distinct CDR3 sequences, 13% of which appear only once. The sample was CD4+ T cells sorted from PBMCs, taken 45 days after the yellow fever booster vaccination. The source of these receptors is a man under 40 who received the YFV17D yellow fever vaccine.

The rearrangement uses TRBV6-4 and TRBJ2-3; 8 nucleotides line up with TRBD2. Germline assignment: CDR1 MRHNA and CDR2 SNTAGT. V lost 6 bases and J lost 1; bases outside the gene matches: 27. This CDR3 has 22 amino acids. CDR3 DNA sequence: TGTGCCAGCAGAATTACCCTCGGCGCGGTTAGCGGGAAAAAGTCTCGCACAGATACGCAGTATTTT. Protein product: CASRITLGAVSGKKSRTDTQYF.

The table lists this clonotype with a few counts. This sequence joins TRBV15 and TRBJ2-3; 9 bases fit TRBD1. J lost 0 bases, V lost 2 bases, and 3 bases had no gene match. The CDR3 contains 16 residues. Germline values: CDR1 LNHNV, CDR2 YYDKDF (reference sequence). For the CDR3, the DNA is TGTGCCACCAGCAGAAAACAGGGGGCTAGCACAGATACGCAGTATTTT. It yields the protein CATSRKQGASTDTQYF.

There are a few counts of this clonotype. The chain carries TRBV20-1 and TRBJ2-1; 12 positions agree with TRBD2. Germline V gene data show CDR1 as DFQATT and CDR2 as SNEGSKA (reference sequence). This CDR3 has 14 residues. V trimming: 5 bases; J trimming: 7 bases; junction bases outside the gene matches: 6. CDR3 coding DNA: TGCAGTGCTCGACTAGCGGGAGCCCTGAATGAGCAGTTCTTC. This codes for CSARLAGALNEQFF.

There are a few counts of this clonotype. This chain links TRBV5-1 with TRBJ2-5; TRBD2 might be the D (7 bases). Germline V gives CDR1 SGHRS, CDR2 YFSETQ. The germline V and J ends were trimmed by 0 bases and 2 bases, with 11 bases remaining between them. This CDR3 region has 15 residues. The chain's CDR3 is CASSLDRGAQETQYF. In DNA form, the CDR3 reads TGCGCCAGCAGCTTGGATCGGGGGGCTCAAGAGACCCAGTACTTC.

Only a few counts were recorded for this clonotype. This chain joins TRBV7-2 and TRBJ2-1; the D is unclear. Trimming removed 2 bases from V and 12 bases from J, with 17 bases in between. CDR1 and CDR2 (germline): SGHTA, FQGNSA. This CDR3 has 14 amino acids. The CDR3 protein is CASSLSLDPTWQFF. The CDR3 DNA is TGTGCCAGCAGCTTAAGTCTGGACCCAACCTGGCAGTTCTTC.

The chain joins TRBV20-1 to TRBJ2-5; 8 bases are shared with TRBD1. CDR3 length: 15 amino acids. Looked up from germline, CDR1 is DFQATT and CDR2 is SNEGSKA (reference sequence). V was pared by 1 base and J by 4 bases, with 8 bases of the junction left unmatched. This CDR3 is CSARVETGVAETQYF. The CDR3 DNA reads as TGCAGTGCTAGAGTTGAGACAGGGGTCGCAGAGACCCAGTACTTC.

This clonotype was detected ten times or more. CDR3 residues: CASSRDSYEQYF. In DNA form, the CDR3 reads TGTGCCAGCAGCCGGGACAGCTACGAGCAGTACTTC. The gene calls are TRBV9 and TRBJ2-7; 7 positions agree with TRBD1. V lost 4 bases, J lost 3 bases, and 1 base stayed unmatched. Germline loops: CDR1 SGDLS, CDR2 YYNGEE. The CDR3 loop spans 12 amino acids.

J is TRBJ2-1 and V is TRBV24-1, with 7 bases lining up with TRBD1. Germline V CDR1 and CDR2: KGHDR, SFDVKD. The CDR3 totals 18 residues. After removal of 5 bases from V and 2 bases from J, the junction contained 14 bases not matched to a gene. CDR3 protein: CATSVLARQGRPYNEQFF. The CDR3, as DNA: TGTGCCACCAGTGTTCTTGCCCGACAGGGCAGGCCCTACAATGAGCAGTTCTTC.

The chain joins TRBV5-4 to TRBJ2-1; 10 nucleotides match TRBD2. Trimming at V came to 9 bases and at J to 7 bases, leaving 10 bases not matched to a gene. This CDR3 is built from 14 residues. Germline CDR1 and CDR2: SGHNT and YYREEE (reference sequence). CDR3: CAISSQREGNEQFF. The CDR3 DNA is TGTGCCATCAGTAGCCAGCGGGAGGGAAATGAGCAGTTCTTC.